One and the same sample provided the 23 T cell receptor beta chains below, sequenced in a study of CD8 T cells in ankylosing spondylitis. The study, taken as a whole, reports: Characteristic of ankylosing spondylitis blood, it appeared, was a TCR beta motif comprising fewer than 10 highly homologous variants.

Each CDR3 protein is one row after TCRdb ran MiXCR on the 5' RACE reads. The data show a few hundred thousand distinct CDR3 sequences, about 16% seen once. Antigens of these TCRs are unknown. Sequencing input: blood, either unsorted or a sorted T cell fraction (not recorded which). The receptors shown here come from a male donor with ankylosing spondylitis.

This chain joins TRBV9 and TRBJ2-3; a possible D gene is TRBD1 (5 bases). The CDR3 has 15 residues. Germline CDR1 is SGDLS and CDR2 is YYNGEE. Between the trimmed V and J ends, which lost 0 bases and 4 bases, there was a span of 12 bases. CDR3 DNA sequence: TGTGCCAGCAGCGTAGAAGGGGTTAGGGCAGATACGCAGTATTTT. Translated: CASSVEGVRADTQYF.

The chain links TRBV12-3 or TRBV12-4 to TRBJ1-2, with a possible D match to TRBD1 (6 bases). There are 16 residues in the CDR3. The V end lost 4 bases, the J end lost 3 bases, and 18 bases lay between the germline ends. In DNA form, the CDR3 reads TGTGCCAGCAGTTCAAGACAGGCTCCTTCAGACTATGGCTACACCTTC. It is translated as CASSSRQAPSDYGYTF.

The gene calls are TRBV11-2 and TRBJ2-2, with 9 bases fitting TRBD1. The CDR3 runs to 15 residues. CDR1 and CDR2 (germline): SGHAT, FQNNGV. With 5 bases clipped from V and 9 bases from J, the junction kept 10 bases outside the gene matches. CDR3 in DNA: TGTGCCAGCAGCCCCGGGACAGGGTTGTGGAGGGAGCTGTTTTTT. It specifies CASSPGTGLWRELFF.

This clonotype has ten or more counts. In nucleotides, the CDR3 is TGCAGCGATCGGGGGCCCTATGGCTACACCTTC. It yields the protein CSDRGPYGYTF. This chain joins TRBV29-1 and TRBJ1-2; D is perhaps TRBD1 (6 bases). Per germline, CDR1 SQVTM and CDR2 ANQGSEA. The CDR3 is 11 amino acids. Trimming shortened V by 7 bases and J by 4 bases, and 10 bases separated the two germline ends.

The gene calls are TRBV7-8 and TRBJ2-7; TRBD2 matches at 9 bases. CDR1 SGHVS and CDR2 FQNEAQ come from the germline V gene. The ends lost 0 bases at V and 6 bases at J; junction bases unmatched: 9. The CDR3 extends over 16 amino acids. The DNA of the CDR3 is TGTGCCAGCAGCTTAGCCTTAGCGGGAGTGGGTCTCGAGCAGTACTTC. Translating gives CASSLALAGVGLEQYF. The whole variable domain, filled in from reference TRBV7-8 and TRBJ2-7, reads GAGVSQSPRYKVAKRGQDVALRCDPISGHVSLFWYQQALGQGPEFLTYFQNEAQLDKSGLPSDRFFAERPEGSVSTLKIQRTQQEDSAVYLCASSLALAGVGLEQYFGPGTRLTVT.

The V call is TRBV27, the J call TRBJ2-7; possible D gene TRBD1, 6 bases. The CDR3 has 14 amino acids. Germline V gene data show CDR1 as MNHEY and CDR2 as SMNVEV (reference sequence). V was trimmed by 2 bases and J by 2 bases, leaving 10 bases between them. The chain's CDR3 is CASSLGTRAYEQYF. As DNA, the CDR3 is TGTGCCAGCAGTTTAGGGACACGGGCCTACGAGCAGTACTTC.

This chain uses TRBV13 with TRBJ2-5; no reliable D call. The CDR3 loop spans 13 amino acids. Germline V lookup: CDR1 PRHDT, CDR2 FYEKMQ (reference sequence). V lost 5 bases and J 5 bases, leaving 12 bases between the germline ends. CDR3 sequence: CASSGWGLETQYF. In nucleotides, the CDR3 is TGTGCCAGCAGCGGCTGGGGTTTGGAGACCCAGTACTTC.

This clonotype showed up just a few times. The genes are TRBV6-1 and TRBJ2-1; D might be TRBD2 (5 bases). V gave up 5 bases and J gave up 5 bases, with 25 bases separating them. Germline values: CDR1 MNHNS, CDR2 SASEGT. The CDR3 runs 18 residues. CDR3 in amino acids: CASSLSPRGGLGNNEQFF. The CDR3 DNA sequence: TGTGCCAGCAGTCTTTCCCCTCGCGGAGGCTTGGGTAACAATGAGCAGTTCTTC.

There are a few counts of this clonotype. This chain connects TRBV28 to TRBJ2-7, with D possibly matching TRBD2 (6 bases). V was pared by 4 bases and J by 1 base, with 17 bases between. The germline V gene encodes CDR1 MDHEN and CDR2 SYDVKM. The CDR3 totals 16 residues. Here the CDR3 reads CASSSRTPAGSYEQYF. The CDR3 DNA reads as TGTGCCAGCAGTTCCCGGACTCCCGCGGGGTCCTACGAGCAGTACTTC.

This clonotype was picked up many times. The genes are TRBV5-6 and TRBJ2-1; the D call may be TRBD1 or TRBD2 (5 bases each). The V gene lost 3 bases and the J gene lost 5 bases, with 6 bases spanning the gap. Germline lookup yields CDR1 SGHDT and CDR2 YYEEEE. CDR3 length: 12 residues. Here the CDR3 DNA reads TGTGCCAGCAGCTGGGACGACAATGAGCAGTTCTTC. It encodes CASSWDDNEQFF. Full variable domain (missing parts from reference TRBV5-6 and TRBJ2-1): DAGVTQSPTHLIKTRGQQVTLRCSPKSGHDTVSWYQQALGQGPQFIFQYYEEEERQRGNFPDRFSGHQFPNYSSELNVNALLLGDSALYLCASSWDDNEQFFGPGTRLTVL.

The rearrangement uses TRBV30 and TRBJ2-2; D ambiguous. The CDR3 has 13 amino acids. CDR1 and CDR2 (germline): GTSNPN, SVGIG (reference sequence). The ends were cut back, 1 base at V and 4 bases at J, with 7 bases in the middle. The CDR3 DNA follows: TGTGCCTGGAGTGCCCTGAGCACCGGGGAGCTGTTTTTT. Amino acid sequence: CAWSALSTGELFF. Together with reference TRBV30 and TRBJ2-2, the CDR3 gives the full variable domain: SQTIHQWPATLVQPVGSPLSLECTVEGTSNPNLYWYRQAAGRGLQLLFYSVGIGQISSEVPQNLSASRPQDRQFILSSKKLLLSDSGFYLCAWSALSTGELFFGEGSRLTVL.

This clonotype came up a few times. This chain connects TRBV14 to TRBJ1-2; D call uncertain. The germline V gene encodes CDR1 SGHDN and CDR2 FVKESK. Trimming pared 2 bases from V and 5 bases from J, leaving 9 bases between. This CDR3 comprises 13 residues. The CDR3 sequence: CASSQYGTYGYTF. CDR3 nucleotide sequence: TGTGCCAGCAGCCAATACGGAACTTATGGCTACACCTTC. Full variable domain (outside the CDR3, taken from reference TRBV14 and TRBJ1-2): EAGVTQFPSHSVIEKGQTVTLRCDPISGHDNLYWYRRVMGKEIKFLLHFVKESKQDESGMPNNRFLAERTGGTYSTLKVQPAELEDSGVYFCASSQYGTYGYTFGSGTRLTVV.

The chain is built from TRBV11-2 and TRBJ2-5, with 7 bases that match TRBD1. The CDR3 is 14 amino acids. The V and J ends lost 4 bases and 2 bases, in that order; junction bases with no gene match: 4. Germline CDR1 is SGHAT and CDR2 is FQNNGV. This CDR3 reads CASSYWGQQETQYF. The CDR3 DNA follows: TGTGCCAGCAGCTATTGGGGACAGCAAGAGACCCAGTACTTC.

The chain employs TRBV9 and TRBJ2-1; D remains ambiguous. The CDR3 loop spans 14 amino acids. Germline CDR1 and CDR2: SGDLS and YYNGEE. V lost 0 bases to trimming and J lost 9 bases, with 13 bases between them. CDR3 amino acids: CASSVATVGGEQFF. In nucleotides, the CDR3 is TGTGCCAGCAGCGTAGCTACGGTGGGTGGTGAGCAGTTCTTC.

This clonotype was seen a few times. The chain links TRBV6-1 to TRBJ1-3, with D uncertain. In germline, CDR1 is MNHNS, CDR2 SASEGT. V gave up 8 bases and J gave up 0 bases, with 20 bases separating them. The CDR3 sequence is 17 residues long. The DNA of the CDR3 is TGTGCCAGCTCTCCCGGTGCCCCCGCCCTCTCTGGAAACACCATATATTTT. Protein: CASSPGAPALSGNTIYF.

The CDR3 DNA reads TGTGCCACTGCGGACAGGCCCTACAATGAGCAGTTCTTC. Its translation is CATADRPYNEQFF. The chain recombines TRBV11-2 with TRBJ2-1; TRBD1 matches at 7 bases. Unmatched junction bases numbered 5, after V lost 10 bases and J lost 2 bases. The CDR3 totals 13 residues. The germline V gene encodes CDR1 SGHAT and CDR2 FQNNGV.

This clonotype has ten or more counts. As DNA, the CDR3 is TGTGCCAGCAGCCTCAGACAGTACAATGAGCAGTTCTTC. Translating gives CASSLRQYNEQFF. The chain recombines TRBV7-8 with TRBJ2-1, with D possibly TRBD1 on 5 matching bases. The CDR3 is 13 residues long. Germline V gives CDR1 SGHVS, CDR2 FQNEAQ. The V gene lost 5 bases and the J gene lost 4 bases, with 9 bases spanning the gap.

The chain is built from TRBV4-1 and TRBJ2-5; tentative D call: TRBD2 (6 bases). CDR3 length equals 16 residues. CDR1 is MGHRA, CDR2 YSYEKL, per germline. The V and J ends lost 1 base and 5 bases respectively, with 17 bases between them. This CDR3 reads CASSQVAASDDETQYF. The CDR3, as DNA: TGCGCCAGCAGCCAAGTGGCGGCTAGCGACGACGAGACCCAGTACTTC.

This clonotype was observed a few times. This rearrangement joins TRBV21-1 to TRBJ2-1; the table names TRBD2, a call not compared with the DNA. TRBV21-1 is given as a pseudogene. The CDR3 extends over 15 amino acids. CDR3 sequence: CASSSSRGGAGEQFF. CDR3 DNA sequence: TGTGCCAGCAGCTCCTCCCGAGGGGGGGCTGGGGAGCAGTTCTTC.

The CDR3 coding sequence is TGTGCCAGCAGTTTAGGGGGGGTCGGGGGCTACACCTTC. As protein: CASSLGGVGGYTF. The rearrangement joins TRBV12-3 or TRBV12-4 to TRBJ1-2; a possible D gene is TRBD1 (5 bases). V dropped 1 base and J dropped 8 bases, with 11 bases sitting between them. The CDR3 has 13 amino acids.

V gene TRBV6-5 combines with J gene TRBJ2-7, with D possibly matching TRBD1 (5 bases). CDR3 length: 15 residues. The V gene's germline CDR1 is MNHEY and CDR2 SVGAGI. Trimming removed 0 bases from V and 1 base from J, with 10 bases in between. In DNA form, the CDR3 reads TGTGCCAGCAGTTACTCGATTGACAGTTCCTACGAGCAGTACTTC. Translation: CASSYSIDSSYEQYF.

This sequence joins TRBV29-1 and TRBJ1-2; 9 bases are shared with TRBD1. This CDR3 is built from 15 residues. With V trimmed by 5 bases and J by 1 base, 8 bases remained unmatched. Germline V lookup: CDR1 SQVTM, CDR2 ANQGSEA. CDR3 region: CSVRGTGPLNYGYTF. CDR3 coding DNA: TGCAGCGTTCGTGGGACAGGGCCTCTTAACTATGGCTACACCTTC.

This chain joins TRBV12-5 and TRBJ2-1, with 10 bases matching TRBD2. This CDR3 has 15 residues. Germline CDR1 is LGHNT and CDR2 is FRNRAP. V lost 6 bases and J lost 3; bases outside the gene matches: 5. The CDR3 nucleotides read TGTGCTAGTGGCCGCGCTAGCGGGAGCTACAATGAGCAGTTCTTC. Its protein product is CASGRASGSYNEQFF.